These 8 T cell receptor beta chains came from one sample sequenced in a study of T cell repertoires in cytomegalovirus infection. TCRdb re-analysed the reads in MiXCR, keeping a single row per CDR3 protein. The table lists 450,000 to 550,000 distinct CDR3 sequences, about 15% of them singletons, with 20% to 30% in the top ten. Sequencing input: CD8+ T cells from PBMCs. These receptors all come from a human donor in good health (CMV status not recorded). Some clones in this sample may be carry-over from other donors' samples.

The table lists this clonotype with many counts. The rearrangement uses TRBV7-6 and TRBJ2-7; 10 bases line up with TRBD2. With V trimmed by 1 base and J by 5 bases, 8 bases remained unmatched. The CDR3 sequence is 16 residues long. Germline CDR1 reads SGHVS; CDR2 reads FNYEAQ. The DNA for the CDR3 is TGTGCCAGCAGCTTAGAGCTAGCGGGGGCCCGGGACGAGCAGTACTTC. It translates to CASSLELAGARDEQYF.

This clonotype was observed many times. The chain carries TRBV28 and TRBJ2-1; 11 bases match TRBD2. The length of the CDR3 is 16 residues. Trimming cost V 6 bases and J 10 bases; bases outside gene matches: 14. Germline V gene sequence: CDR1 MDHEN, CDR2 SYDVKM. The CDR3 here is CASSSGTSGLSLEQFF. The CDR3 DNA is TGTGCCAGCAGCTCTGGGACTAGCGGACTATCGTTAGAGCAGTTCTTC.

The V and J genes are TRBV28 and TRBJ2-7; TRBD2 might be the D (5 bases). V was cut by 2 bases and J by 0 bases, with 17 bases left in between. The CDR3 spans 17 residues. CDR1 is MDHEN, CDR2 SYDVKM, per germline. CDR3 amino acids: CASSLPLASPDSYEQYF. CDR3 DNA: TGTGCCAGCAGTTTACCCTTAGCGTCTCCGGACTCCTACGAGCAGTACTTC. Variable domain in full (rest from reference TRBV28 and TRBJ2-7): DVKVTQSSRYLVKRTGEKVFLECVQDMDHENMFWYRQDPGLGLRLIYFSYDVKMKEKGDIPEGYSVSREKKERFSLILESASTNQTSMYLCASSLPLASPDSYEQYFGPGTRLTVT.

The sample holds many counts of this clonotype. V gene TRBV6-1 combines with J gene TRBJ2-2; 10 bases map to TRBD2. With V trimmed by 11 bases and J by 3 bases, 6 bases remained unmatched. CDR3 size: 14 residues. Germline lookup yields CDR1 MNHNS and CDR2 SASEGT. The CDR3 nucleotides read TGTGCCGTCGGACTAGCGGATTACACCGGGGAGCTGTTTTTT. Encoded protein: CAVGLADYTGELFF.

The chain combines TRBV7-3 with TRBJ2-7; either TRBD1 or TRBD2 may fit D (5 bases each). CDR3 length: 13 amino acids. Germline V lookup: CDR1 SGHTA, CDR2 FQGTGA. The CDR3 reads CASEGFLSYEQYF. The CDR3 DNA follows: TGTGCGAGCGAGGGGTTCCTCTCCTACGAGCAGTACTTC.

This clonotype was detected only a few times. CDR3 amino acids: CSVDSTGGYYGYTF. CDR3 in DNA: TGCAGCGTTGATAGTACAGGGGGTTACTATGGCTACACCTTC. The chain is built from TRBV29-1 and TRBJ1-2; 8 nucleotides align to TRBD1. Germline V gene sequence: CDR1 SQVTM, CDR2 ANQGSEA. This CDR3 contains 14 residues. The J segment lost 3 bases and the V segment lost 3 bases, leaving 6 bases of the junction unmatched.

This clonotype was detected a few times. This sequence joins TRBV5-8 and TRBJ2-7; TRBD2 might be the D (6 bases). The CDR3 covers 15 residues. The V gene's germline CDR1 is SGHTS and CDR2 YDEGEE. V was clipped by 2 bases and J by 2 bases, with 14 bases between them. This CDR3 is CASSFRGEATYEQYF. The CDR3 nucleotides are TGTGCCAGCAGCTTTCGAGGGGAGGCCACCTACGAGCAGTACTTC.

This sequence joins TRBV13 and TRBJ2-2; D not certain. The CDR3 is made up of 13 amino acids. Per the germline V gene, CDR1 is PRHDT and CDR2 is FYEKMQ (reference sequence). V gave up 6 bases and J gave up 6 bases, with 11 bases separating them. In DNA, the CDR3 is TGTGCCAGCAGTCCCAGCATCTCCGGGGAGCTGTTTTTT. Translation: CASSPSISGELFF.